This T cell receptor (beta chain) was captured in a study of shared clonotypes between healthy human individuals. Whole-study context: Each donor contributed plates that comprised three CD4 naive, three CD4 memory, two CD8 naive and one CD8 memory.

This CDR3 is built from 13 residues. Germline CDR1 and CDR2: SEHNR and FQNEAQ (reference sequence). V was trimmed by 3 bases and J by 10 bases, leaving 16 bases between them. CD45RO-negative, CCR7-positively selected cells formed the naive CD8 fraction, excluding terminally differentiated effector memory CD45RA+ cells. Only Caucasian adults living in Nashville, Tennessee made up the donor group. Study results and caveats: Estimated richness was generally greater in naive than memory subsets. Donor clonotype sharing was expected to depend on sequencing depth.

Clones were sequenced by immunoSEQ multiplex PCR, and TCRdb holds only the in-frame ones, with some missing. The sample lists millions of clones, 90% to 95% occurring once. About this clone itself: Its antigen is still unknown.

Sequencing was carried out using naive CD8+ T cells from PBMCs. The V call is TRBV7-9, the J call TRBJ2-7; D gene ambiguous. The source of this sequence is a young man in good health. Some clones in this sample may be carry-over from other donors' samples. The CDR3 loop reads CASSFGPDPFQYF. Here the CDR3 DNA reads TGTGCCAGCAGCTTTGGACCGGATCCGTTTCAGTACTTC.